This TCR beta chain appears in the sequencing data of a study of cytomegalovirus exposure and HLA in healthy donors. Overall study findings and caveats: Among TCR sequences, most were rare, though some public TCRs appeared in many donors. A later analysis associated 15,000 to 20,000 TCR beta sequences with HLA alleles at a 0.05 false discovery rate.

In germline, CDR1 is LNHNV, CDR2 YYDKDF (reference sequence). Trimming shortened V by 0 bases and J by 5 bases, and 12 bases separated the two germline ends. CDR3 size: 15 residues. For this clone: Its matching antigen is unknown.

The donors, nominally healthy at sampling, likely had unrecorded immune exposures. PCR used 60 Vbeta primers and 13 Jbeta primers. Using immunoSEQ multiplex PCR, the repertoire was profiled, and TCRdb retains in-frame clones only, with some absent. The sample records about 120,000 clones, 78% being singletons. This sequence joins TRBV15 and TRBJ2-3; no clear D. Sequenced sample: PBMCs. The clonotype comes from a woman younger than 45 in good health and CMV-seropositive. The DNA for the CDR3 is TGTGCCACCAGCAGAGATGAAGCATATGGAGATACGCAGTATTTT. It encodes CATSRDEAYGDTQYF.